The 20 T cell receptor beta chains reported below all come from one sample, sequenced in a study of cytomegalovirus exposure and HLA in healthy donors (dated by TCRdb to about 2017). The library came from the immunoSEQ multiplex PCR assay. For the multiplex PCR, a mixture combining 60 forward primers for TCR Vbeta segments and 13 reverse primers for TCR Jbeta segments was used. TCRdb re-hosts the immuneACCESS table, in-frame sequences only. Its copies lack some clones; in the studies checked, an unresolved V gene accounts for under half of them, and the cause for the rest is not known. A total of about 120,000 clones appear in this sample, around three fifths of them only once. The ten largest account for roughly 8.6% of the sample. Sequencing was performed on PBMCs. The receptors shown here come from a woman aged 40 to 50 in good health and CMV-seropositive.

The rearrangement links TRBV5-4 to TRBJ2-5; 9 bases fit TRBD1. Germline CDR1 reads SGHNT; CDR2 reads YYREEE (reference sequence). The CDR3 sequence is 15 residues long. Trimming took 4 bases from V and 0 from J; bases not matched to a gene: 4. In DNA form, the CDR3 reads TGTGCCAGCAGCCGGGACAGGGAGTACCAAGAGACCCAGTACTTC. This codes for CASSRDREYQETQYF.

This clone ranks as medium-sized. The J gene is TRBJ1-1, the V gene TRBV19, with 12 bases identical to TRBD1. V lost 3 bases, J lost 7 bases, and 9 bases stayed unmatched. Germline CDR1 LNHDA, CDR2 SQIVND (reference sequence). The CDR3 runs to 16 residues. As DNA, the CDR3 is TGTGCCAGTAGTATCGCGCCGGGACAGGGGGCAGGTGAAGCTTTCTTT. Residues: CASSIAPGQGAGEAFF.

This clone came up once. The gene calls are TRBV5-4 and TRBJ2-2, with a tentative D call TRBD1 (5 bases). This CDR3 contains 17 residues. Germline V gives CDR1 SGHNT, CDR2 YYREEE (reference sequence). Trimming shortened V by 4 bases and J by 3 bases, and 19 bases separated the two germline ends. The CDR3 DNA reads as TGTGCCAGCAGCCACCCTGTCTCAGGGATAGACACCGGGGAGCTGTTTTTT. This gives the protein CASSHPVSGIDTGELFF.

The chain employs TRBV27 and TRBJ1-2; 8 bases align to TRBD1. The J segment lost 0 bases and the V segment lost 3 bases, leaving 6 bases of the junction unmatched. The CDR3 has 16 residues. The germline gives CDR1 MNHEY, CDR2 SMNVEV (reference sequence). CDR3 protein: CASSFRGQETNYGYTF. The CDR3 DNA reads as TGTGCCAGCAGTTTTAGGGGACAGGAGACTAACTATGGCTACACCTTC.

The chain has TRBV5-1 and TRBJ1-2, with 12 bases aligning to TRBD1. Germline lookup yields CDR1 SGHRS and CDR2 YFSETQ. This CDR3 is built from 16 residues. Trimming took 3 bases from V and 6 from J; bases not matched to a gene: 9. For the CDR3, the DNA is TGCGCCAGCAGCTCGGGACAGGGGGCGCCCCCCGATGGCTACACCTTC. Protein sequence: CASSSGQGAPPDGYTF.

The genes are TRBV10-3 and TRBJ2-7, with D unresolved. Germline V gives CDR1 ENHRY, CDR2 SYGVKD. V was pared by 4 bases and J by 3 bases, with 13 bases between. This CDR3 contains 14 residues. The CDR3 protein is CAISGRLRSYEQYF. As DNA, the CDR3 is TGTGCCATCAGTGGTCGGCTGCGGAGCTACGAGCAGTACTTC.

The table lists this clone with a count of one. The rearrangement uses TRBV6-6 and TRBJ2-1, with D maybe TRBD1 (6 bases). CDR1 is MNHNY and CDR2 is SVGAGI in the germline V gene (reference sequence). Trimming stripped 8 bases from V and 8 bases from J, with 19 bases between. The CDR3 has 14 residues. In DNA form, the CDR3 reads TGTGCCAGCCTGGGGGCAGGGGAGTGGGATGAGCAGTTCTTC. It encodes CASLGAGEWDEQFF.

CDR3 DNA sequence: TGTGCCAGCAGTGATATCCGGGGTCAGCCCCAGCATTTT. It codes for CASSDIRGQPQHF. This chain links TRBV28 with TRBJ1-5; D is unresolved. The CDR3 sequence is 13 residues long. CDR1 and CDR2 (germline): MDHEN, SYDVKM. V lost 5 bases, J lost 6 bases, and 11 bases lay in between.

The DNA of the CDR3 is TGTGCCGGTCACCGAGATCCCCTTAACGAGCAGTACTTC. As protein: CAGHRDPLNEQYF. V is TRBV5-4 and J is TRBJ2-7; D gene uncertain. Germline lookup yields CDR1 SGHNT and CDR2 YYREEE (reference sequence). V was cut by 10 bases and J by 5 bases, with 19 bases left in between. CDR3 length: 13 amino acids.

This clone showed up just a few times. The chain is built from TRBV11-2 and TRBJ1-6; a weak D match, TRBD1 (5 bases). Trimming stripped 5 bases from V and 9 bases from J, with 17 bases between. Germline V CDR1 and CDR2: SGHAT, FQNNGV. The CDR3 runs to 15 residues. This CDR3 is CASSQGDSWGSPLHF. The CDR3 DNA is TGTGCCAGCAGCCAAGGGGACTCCTGGGGTTCACCCCTCCACTTT.

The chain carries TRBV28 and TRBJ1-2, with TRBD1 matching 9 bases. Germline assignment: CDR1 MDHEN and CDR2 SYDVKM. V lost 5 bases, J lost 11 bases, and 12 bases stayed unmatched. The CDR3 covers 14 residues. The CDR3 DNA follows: TGTGCCAGCAGTGTGACTGGGACAGGGAAGTGGTACACCTTC. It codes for CASSVTGTGKWYTF.

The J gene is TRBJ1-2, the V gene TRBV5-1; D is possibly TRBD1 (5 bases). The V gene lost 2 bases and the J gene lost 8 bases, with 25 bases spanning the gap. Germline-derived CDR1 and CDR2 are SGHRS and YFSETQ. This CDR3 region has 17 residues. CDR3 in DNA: TGCGCCAGCAGCTTCATAGTGCAAGTCCAGGGCGAGGCGGGCTACACCTTC. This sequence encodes CASSFIVQVQGEAGYTF.

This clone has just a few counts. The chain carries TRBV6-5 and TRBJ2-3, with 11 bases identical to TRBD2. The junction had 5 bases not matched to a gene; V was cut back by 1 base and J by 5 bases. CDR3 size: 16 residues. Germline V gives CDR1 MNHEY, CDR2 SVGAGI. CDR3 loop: CASSYLTSGMGDTQYF. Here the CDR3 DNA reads TGTGCCAGCAGTTACTTGACTAGCGGGATGGGAGATACGCAGTATTTT.

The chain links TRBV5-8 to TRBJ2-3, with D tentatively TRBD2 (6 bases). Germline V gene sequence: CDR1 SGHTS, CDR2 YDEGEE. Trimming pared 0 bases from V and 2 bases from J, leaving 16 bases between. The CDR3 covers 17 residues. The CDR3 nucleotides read TGTGCCAGCAGCTTGGTCTTGGGTAGCGGCCCCACAGATACGCAGTATTTT. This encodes CASSLVLGSGPTDTQYF.

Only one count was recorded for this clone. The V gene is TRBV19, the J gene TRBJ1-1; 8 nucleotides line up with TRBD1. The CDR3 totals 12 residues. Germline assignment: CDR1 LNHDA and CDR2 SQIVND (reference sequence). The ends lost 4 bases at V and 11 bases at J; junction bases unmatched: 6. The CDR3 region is CASSRDRSYAFF. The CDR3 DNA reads TGTGCCAGTAGTAGGGACAGGAGCTACGCTTTCTTT. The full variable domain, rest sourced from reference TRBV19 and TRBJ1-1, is DGGITQSPKYLFRKEGQNVTLSCEQNLNHDAMYWYRQDPGQGLRLIYYSQIVNDFQKGDIAEGYSVSREKKESFPLTVTSAQKNPTAFYLCASSRDRSYAFFGQGTRLTVV.

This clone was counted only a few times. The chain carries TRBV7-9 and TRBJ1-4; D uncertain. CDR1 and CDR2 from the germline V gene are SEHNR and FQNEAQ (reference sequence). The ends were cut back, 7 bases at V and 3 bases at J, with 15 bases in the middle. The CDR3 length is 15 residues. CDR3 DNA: TGTGCCAGCAAAGGTTTGGGTGGGCCTAATGAAAAACTGTTTTTT. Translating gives CASKGLGGPNEKLFF.

The CDR3 bases are TGTGCCAGCAGTTACGACAGGGAGAACTATGGCTACACCTTC. Translating it yields CASSYDRENYGYTF. This chain connects TRBV6-5 to TRBJ1-2, with TRBD1 matching 7 bases. With V trimmed by 2 bases and J by 2 bases, 2 bases remained unmatched. The CDR3 runs to 14 residues. Germline CDR1 is MNHEY and CDR2 is SVGAGI.

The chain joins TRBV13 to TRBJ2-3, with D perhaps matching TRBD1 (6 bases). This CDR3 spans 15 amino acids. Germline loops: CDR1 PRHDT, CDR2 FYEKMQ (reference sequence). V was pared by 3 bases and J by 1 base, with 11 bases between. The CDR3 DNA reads TGTGCCAGCAGCTTGTGGACAGTGGGCACAGATACGCAGTATTTT. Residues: CASSLWTVGTDTQYF.

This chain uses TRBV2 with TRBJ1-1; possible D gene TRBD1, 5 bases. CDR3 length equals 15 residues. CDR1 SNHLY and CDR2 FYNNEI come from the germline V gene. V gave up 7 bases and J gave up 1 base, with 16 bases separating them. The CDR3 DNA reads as TGTGCCAGCACCAACACGGGGGGAAAGAACACTGAAGCTTTCTTT. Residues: CASTNTGGKNTEAFF.

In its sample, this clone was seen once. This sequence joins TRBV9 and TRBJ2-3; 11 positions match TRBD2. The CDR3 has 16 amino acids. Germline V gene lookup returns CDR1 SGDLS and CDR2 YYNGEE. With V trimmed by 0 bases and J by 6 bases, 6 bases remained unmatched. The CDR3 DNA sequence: TGTGCCAGCAGCGTAGTAACTAGCGGGAGAGGGGATACGCAGTATTTT. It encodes CASSVVTSGRGDTQYF.